The rows below give T cell receptor beta chains drawn from one sample of a study of blood T cell repertoires in COVID-19. The repertoire was sequenced with immunoSEQ multiplex PCR; TCRdb's copy has only in-frame clones and lacks some. Seen here are 50,000 or so clones, more than 75% observed once, and the top ten hold roughly 7.1%. Sequencing was done on a sample of peripheral blood. The receptor set was obtained from a man aged 45 to 65 with active COVID-19. Each CDR3 is given with its conserved first and last residue. D genes are given only for firm matches. Part of the rows lack a size; the others show once, few, many or a class for expanded clones.

J gene	V gene	clone size	D gene	CDR3 DNA	CDR3 protein
TRBJ2-3	TRBV24-1	NA	TRBD2	TGTGCCACCAGTGATCGAGCGGGGGGGAGCACAGATACGCAGTATTTT	CATSDRAGGSTDTQYF
TRBJ2-5	TRBV5-6	NA	NA	TGTGCCAGCAGCCGATCAGGGGTCTCGGTGGAGACCCAGTACTTC	CASSRSGVSVETQYF
TRBJ2-3	TRBV19	once	NA	TGTGCCAGTAGTACCCAGGTTCCGAGTACGCAGTATTTT	CASSTQVPSTQYF
TRBJ2-2	TRBV6-2/TRBV6-3	NA	TRBD2	TGTGCCAGCAGCGAACTCACTCGGGGGGACACCGGGGAGCTGTTTTTT	CASSELTRGDTGELFF
TRBJ2-3	TRBV4-1	NA	TRBD2	TGCGCCAGCAGCCAAGTAAACGCGGGACTAGCGACAGATACGCAGTATTTT	CASSQVNAGLATDTQYF
TRBJ2-1	TRBV12-5	NA	TRBD2	TGTGCTAGTGGTAGAATAGCGGGCTCAACCAATGAGCAGTTCTTC	CASGRIAGSTNEQFF
TRBJ1-5	TRBV15	NA	NA	TGTGCCACCAGCAGAGATGAGCGCGGCAGGGGAGGGGGTAGCAATCAGCCCCAGCATTTT	CATSRDERGRGGGSNQPQHF
TRBJ2-7	TRBV5-1	NA	NA	TGCGCCAGCAGCTCGGTGTGGGGAGTCGAGCAGTACTTC	CASSSVWGVEQYF
TRBJ1-1	TRBV6-6	NA	NA	TGTGCCAGCAGTCTATTAGAGGGGGACGCTTTCTTT	CASSLLEGDAFF
TRBJ1-4	TRBV5-4	once	NA	TGTGCCAGCAGCCCAACCGGGACCGACAGGGAAAAACTGTTTTTT	CASSPTGTDREKLFF
TRBJ2-5	TRBV6-6	NA	NA	TGTGCCAGCAGTTACGGTAGAGGCGGGACAGCGGGGACCCAGTACTTC	CASSYGRGGTAGTQYF
TRBJ2-1	TRBV10-3	NA	NA	TGTGCCATCAGCCTCGGGAGCTCCTACAATGAGCAGTTCTTC	CAISLGSSYNEQFF
TRBJ2-3	TRBV12-3/TRBV12-4	NA	NA	TGTGCCAGCAGTTTACCGGGATATACGCAGTATTTT	CASSLPGYTQYF
TRBJ2-2	TRBV29-1	NA	TRBD2	TGCAGCGTTGAGCTAGCGGGGGGGCTGAACACCGGGGAGCTGTTTTTT	CSVELAGGLNTGELFF
TRBJ1-6	TRBV2	NA	NA	TGTGCCGGGAGCTCCTATAATTCACCCCTCCACTTT	CAGSSYNSPLHF
TRBJ1-4	TRBV30	NA	TRBD1	TGTGCCTGGAGCACAGGGGGAGGAAATGAAAAACTGTTTTTT	CAWSTGGGNEKLFF
TRBJ2-7	TRBV7-8	NA	NA	TGTGCCAGCAGCTTTCCCGGGACCTACGAGCAGTACTTC	CASSFPGTYEQYF
TRBJ2-1	TRBV18	NA	NA	TGTGCCAGCTCACCACTTTCTAGCTCCTACAATGAGCAGTTCTTC	CASSPLSSSYNEQFF
TRBJ2-5	TRBV27	once	TRBD1	TGTGCCAGCAGACCCGGGACAGGGGTTTTCGGGACCCAGTACTTC	CASRPGTGVFGTQYF
TRBJ2-7	TRBV11-2	NA	NA	TGTGCCAGCAGCTCGGTCAGGTTCCCCTACGAGCAGTACTTC	CASSSVRFPYEQYF
TRBJ2-1	TRBV12-5	NA	TRBD1	TGTGCTAGTGAGGGGGCGTCAAGTCTAAATGAGCAGTTCTTC	CASEGASSLNEQFF
TRBJ1-1	TRBV12-3/TRBV12-4	NA	TRBD1	TGTGCCAGCAGTCTATACAGGGGTGAAGCTTTCTTT	CASSLYRGEAFF